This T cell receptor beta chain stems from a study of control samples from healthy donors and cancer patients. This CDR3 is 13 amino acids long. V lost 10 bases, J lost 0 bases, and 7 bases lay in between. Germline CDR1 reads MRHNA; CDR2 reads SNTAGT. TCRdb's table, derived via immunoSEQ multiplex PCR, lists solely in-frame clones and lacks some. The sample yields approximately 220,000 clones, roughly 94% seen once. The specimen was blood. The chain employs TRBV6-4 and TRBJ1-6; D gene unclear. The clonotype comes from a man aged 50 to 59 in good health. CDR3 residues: CATAYSYNSPLHF. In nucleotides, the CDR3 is TGTGCCACGGCCTACTCCTATAATTCACCCCTCCACTTT.